This T cell receptor (beta chain) stems from a study of CD8 T cell repertoires and HIV-1 epitope variants. The CDR3 is 13 residues long. CDR1 and CDR2 from the germline V gene are MNHEY and SMNVEV (reference sequence). V was cut by 6 bases and J by 5 bases, with 13 bases left in between. Some clones are missing from TCRdb's copy, which holds only in-frame ones; the method was immunoSEQ multiplex PCR. The sample has around 6,400 clones, around 64% seen once. Details on this clone: Its target is unknown.

The sequence derives from a male donor with HIV. The sequencing input was cultured CD8+ T cells derived from PBMCs. This sequence joins TRBV27 and TRBJ1-2; possibly TRBD1 for D (6 bases). CDR3: CASRGGGQYGYTF. The CDR3 nucleotides read TGTGCCAGCAGAGGAGGGGGGCAGTATGGCTACACCTTC.